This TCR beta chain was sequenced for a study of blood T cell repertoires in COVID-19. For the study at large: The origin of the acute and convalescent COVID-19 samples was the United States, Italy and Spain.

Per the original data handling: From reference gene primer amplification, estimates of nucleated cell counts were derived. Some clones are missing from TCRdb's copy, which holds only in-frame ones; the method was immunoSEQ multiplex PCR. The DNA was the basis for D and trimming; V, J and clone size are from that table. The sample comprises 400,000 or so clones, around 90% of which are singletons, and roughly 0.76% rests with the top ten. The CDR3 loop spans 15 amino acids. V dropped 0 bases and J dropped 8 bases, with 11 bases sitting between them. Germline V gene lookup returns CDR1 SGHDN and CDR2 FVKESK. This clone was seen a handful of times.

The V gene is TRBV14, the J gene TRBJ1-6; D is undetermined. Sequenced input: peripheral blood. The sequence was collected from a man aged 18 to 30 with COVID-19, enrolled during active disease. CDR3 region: CASSQDRNSYSPLHF. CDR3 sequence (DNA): TGTGCCAGCAGCCAAGATCGCAACAGTTATTCACCCCTCCACTTT.